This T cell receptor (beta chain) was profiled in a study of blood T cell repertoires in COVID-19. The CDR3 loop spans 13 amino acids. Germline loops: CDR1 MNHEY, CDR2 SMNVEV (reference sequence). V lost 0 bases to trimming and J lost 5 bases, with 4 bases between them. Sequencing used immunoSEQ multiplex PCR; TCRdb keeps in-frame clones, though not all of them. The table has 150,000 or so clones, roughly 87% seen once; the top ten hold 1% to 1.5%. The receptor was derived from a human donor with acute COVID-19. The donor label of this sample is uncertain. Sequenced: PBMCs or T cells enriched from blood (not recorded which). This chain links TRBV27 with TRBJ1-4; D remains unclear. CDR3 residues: CASSLSPNEKLFF. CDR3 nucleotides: TGTGCCAGCAGTTTATCTCCGAATGAAAAACTGTTTTTT.